The 3 T cell receptor beta chains in this list originate from one sample, sequenced in a study of cytomegalovirus exposure and HLA in healthy donors. It was with 60 Vbeta and 13 Jbeta primers that the PCR ran. Data came from immunoSEQ multiplex PCR; TCRdb stores just in-frame clones and leaves some out. The repertoire has 130,000 or so clones, 65% to 80% of them found once; the top ten carry around 1.5%. The material sequenced was PBMCs. Receptor source: a woman younger than 30 in good health and CMV-seronegative.

V and J are TRBV9 and TRBJ1-1, with D maybe TRBD1 (5 bases). The V gene's germline CDR1 is SGDLS and CDR2 YYNGEE. V lost 4 bases to trimming and J lost 4 bases, with 17 bases between them. The CDR3 is made up of 15 amino acids. The CDR3 loop is CASSSGVVGVTEAFF. Written as DNA, the CDR3 is TGTGCCAGCAGCTCCGGAGTGGTAGGGGTCACTGAAGCTTTCTTT.

The chain couples TRBV5-1 to TRBJ2-1; 11 bases are a match to TRBD2. Trimming removed 0 bases from V and 6 bases from J; junction bases left unmatched: 8. This CDR3 is built from 17 residues. Germline CDR1 SGHRS, CDR2 YFSETQ. The CDR3 spells CASSLGAIAGGRNEQFF. Written as DNA, the CDR3 is TGCGCCAGCAGCTTGGGAGCTATAGCGGGGGGGCGCAATGAGCAGTTCTTC.

V and J are TRBV12-5 and TRBJ2-6; D possibly corresponds to TRBD1 (5 bases). The CDR3 spans 16 residues. CDR1 and CDR2 from the germline V gene are LGHNT and FRNRAP. Trimming pared 6 bases from V and 0 bases from J, leaving 12 bases between. Here the CDR3 DNA reads TGTGCTAGTGGGACAGCGCTAAGCTCTGGGGCCAACGTCCTGACTTTC. Encoded protein: CASGTALSSGANVLTF.